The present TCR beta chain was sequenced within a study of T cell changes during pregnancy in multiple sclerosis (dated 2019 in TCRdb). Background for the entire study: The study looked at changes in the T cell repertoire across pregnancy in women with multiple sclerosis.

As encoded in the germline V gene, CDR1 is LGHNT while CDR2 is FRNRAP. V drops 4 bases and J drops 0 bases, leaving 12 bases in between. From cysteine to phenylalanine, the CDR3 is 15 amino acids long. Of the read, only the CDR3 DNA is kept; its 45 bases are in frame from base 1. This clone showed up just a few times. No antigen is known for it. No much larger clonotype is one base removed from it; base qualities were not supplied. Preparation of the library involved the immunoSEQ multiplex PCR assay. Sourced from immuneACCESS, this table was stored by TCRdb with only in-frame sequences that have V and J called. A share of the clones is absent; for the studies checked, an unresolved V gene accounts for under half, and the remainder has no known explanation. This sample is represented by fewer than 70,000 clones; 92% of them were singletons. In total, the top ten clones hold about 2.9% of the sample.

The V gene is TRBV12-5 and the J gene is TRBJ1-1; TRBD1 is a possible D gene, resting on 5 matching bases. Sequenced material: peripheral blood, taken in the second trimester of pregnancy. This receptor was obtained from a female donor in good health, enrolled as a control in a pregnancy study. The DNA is TGTGCTAGTGGTTCGGGTCAGGGTTTGAACACTGAAGCTTTCTTT. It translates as CASGSGQGLNTEAFF.